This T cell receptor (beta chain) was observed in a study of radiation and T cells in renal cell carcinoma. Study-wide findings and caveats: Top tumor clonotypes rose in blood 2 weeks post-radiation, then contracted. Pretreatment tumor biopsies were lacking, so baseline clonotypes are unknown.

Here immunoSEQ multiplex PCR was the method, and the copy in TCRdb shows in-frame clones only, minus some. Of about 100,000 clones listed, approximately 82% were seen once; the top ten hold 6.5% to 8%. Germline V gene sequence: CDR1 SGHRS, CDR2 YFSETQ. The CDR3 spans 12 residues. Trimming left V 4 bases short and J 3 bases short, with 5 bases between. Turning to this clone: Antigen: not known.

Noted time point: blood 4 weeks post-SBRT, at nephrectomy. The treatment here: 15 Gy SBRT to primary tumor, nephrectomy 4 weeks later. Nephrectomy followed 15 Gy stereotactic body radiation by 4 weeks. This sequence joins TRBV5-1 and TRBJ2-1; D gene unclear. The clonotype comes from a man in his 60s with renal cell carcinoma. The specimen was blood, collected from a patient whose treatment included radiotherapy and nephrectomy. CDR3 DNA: TGCGCCAGCAGCCCGGACTACAATGAGCAGTTCTTC. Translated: CASSPDYNEQFF.